This TCR beta chain was sequenced in a study of blood T cell repertoires in COVID-19. Study information: Acute-phase and convalescent COVID-19 samples originated in the United States, Italy and Spain.

This clone has a single count. Per the original methods: Reference gene primer amplification gave nucleated cell count estimates. Only in-frame clones appear in the TCRdb table, and some are missing; sequencing was by immunoSEQ multiplex PCR. V, J and clone size are those of that table, while D and trimming were read from the DNA. The sample has roughly 180,000 clones, about 91% seen once. Germline lookup yields CDR1 MGHRA and CDR2 YSYEKL. The CDR3 loop spans 13 amino acids. V trimming: 0 bases; J trimming: 8 bases; junction bases outside the gene matches: 2. The TCR comes from a woman in her thirties with acute or convalescent COVID-19. Material: peripheral blood. This sequence joins TRBV4-1 and TRBJ2-3; 7 nucleotides agree with TRBD1. The CDR3 is CASSQERGLTQYF. Here the CDR3 DNA reads TGCGCCAGCAGCCAAGAGAGGGGGCTTACGCAGTATTTT.